These 14 T cell receptor beta chains were sequenced from one sample in a study of shared clonotypes between healthy human individuals. Repertoires were generated with immunoSEQ multiplex PCR, while TCRdb's copy carries only in-frame clones and drops some. The data hold 700,000 or so clones, with approximately 79% observed a single time. The sample consisted of memory CD4+ T cells sorted from blood. Subset meaning: CD45RA-negative fraction. Receptors originate from a woman younger than 45 in good health.

J is TRBJ2-1 and V is TRBV5-1; possible D gene TRBD2, 6 bases. The germline V gene has CDR1 SGHRS and CDR2 YFSETQ. The CDR3 covers 12 residues. Trimming left V 5 bases short and J 4 bases short, with 7 bases between. In DNA, the CDR3 is TGCGCCAGCAGGGCGGGGTACAATGAGCAGTTCTTC. Translation gives CASRAGYNEQFF. Combining the CDR3 with reference TRBV5-1 and TRBJ2-1 gives the whole variable domain KAGVTQTPRYLIKTRGQQVTLSCSPISGHRSVSWYQQTPGQGLQFLFEYFSETQRNKGNFPGRFSGRQFSNSRSEMNVSTLELGDSALYLCASRAGYNEQFFGPGTRLTVL.

There are a few counts of this clone. In DNA form, the CDR3 reads TGTGCCAGCAGCGACGGGCCGGGATACAATGAGCAGTTCTTC. Translation: CASSDGPGYNEQFF. The chain recombines TRBV7-2 with TRBJ2-1, with D possibly being TRBD2 (5 bases). In germline, CDR1 is SGHTA, CDR2 FQGNSA. Trimming removed 5 bases from V and 4 bases from J, with 12 bases in between. The CDR3 runs 14 residues.

This sequence joins TRBV11-3 and TRBJ2-7; TRBD2 aligns across 8 bases. J was trimmed by 2 bases and V by 1 base; bases with no gene match: 4. CDR1 is SGHNT and CDR2 is YENEEA in the germline V gene. The CDR3 runs 15 residues. The CDR3 sequence is CASSLGSGSTYEQYF. CDR3 in DNA: TGTGCCAGCAGCTTAGGAAGCGGGAGTACCTACGAGCAGTACTTC.

This clone was seen repeatedly, ten times or more. The V and J genes are TRBV6-6 and TRBJ1-1; D might be TRBD1 (5 bases). The CDR3 spans 11 residues. V lost 6 bases to trimming and J lost 7 bases, with 9 bases between them. CDR1 MNHNY and CDR2 SVGAGI come from the germline V gene (reference sequence). DNA of the CDR3: TGTGCCAGCAGGGGGCCTAGTGAAGCTTTCTTT. Amino acids: CASRGPSEAFF.

This clone has a handful of counts. The chain joins TRBV7-9 to TRBJ2-7; unclear D gene. The CDR3 consists of 11 residues. The V and J ends lost 6 bases and 4 bases respectively, with 7 bases between them. CDR1 is SEHNR and CDR2 is FQNEAQ in the germline V gene (reference sequence). The CDR3 bases are TGTGCCAGCAGTTCCGAGTACGAGCAGTACTTC. Its translation is CASSSEYEQYF. Using reference TRBV7-9 and TRBJ2-7 for the parts outside the CDR3, the full variable domain is DTGVSQNPRHKITKRGQNVTFRCDPISEHNRLYWYRQTLGQGPEFLTYFQNEAQLEKSRLLSDRFSAERPKGSFSTLEIQRTEQGDSAMYLCASSSEYEQYFGPGTRLTVT.

V is TRBV11-2 and J is TRBJ2-5, with unresolved D. This CDR3 comprises 14 residues. The germline CDR1 and CDR2 sequences are SGHAT and FQNNGV. Trimming removed 2 bases at V and 2 bases at J, with 9 bases between. CDR3 nucleotide sequence: TGTGCCAGCAGCTTACCCCCGGAACAAGAGACCCAGTACTTC. Translating gives CASSLPPEQETQYF.

The chain is built from TRBV28 and TRBJ2-5, with 7 positions matching TRBD2. This CDR3 is 14 amino acids long. Germline CDR1 reads MDHEN; CDR2 reads SYDVKM. The V gene end was trimmed by 1 base and the J gene end by 2 bases; junction bases not matched to a gene: 1. Here the CDR3 reads CASSLSSGQETQYF. The CDR3 coding sequence is TGTGCCAGCAGTTTATCTAGCGGACAAGAGACCCAGTACTTC.

To note about this clone: The sample carries other DNA sequences with the same CDR3. The chain has TRBV18 and TRBJ1-4; 7 bases align to TRBD1. V trimming: 2 bases; J trimming: 8 bases; junction bases outside the gene matches: 5. There are 14 residues in the CDR3. CDR1 is KGHSH and CDR2 is LQKENI in the germline V gene. In DNA form, the CDR3 reads TGTGCCAGCTCACCAGACAGGGTAAACGAAAAACTGTTTTTT. This encodes CASSPDRVNEKLFF.

V usage is TRBV13 and J usage is TRBJ2-7; D unresolved. The germline gives CDR1 PRHDT, CDR2 FYEKMQ (reference sequence). There are 12 residues in the CDR3. V lost 2 bases and J 5 bases, leaving 7 bases between the germline ends. This CDR3 reads CASSLSRNEQYF. DNA of the CDR3: TGTGCCAGCAGCTTATCTAGAAACGAGCAGTACTTC.

The chain joins TRBV18 to TRBJ2-3; possibly TRBD2 for D (5 bases). V lost 6 bases to trimming and J lost 3 bases, with 10 bases between them. CDR3 length: 13 amino acids. From germline, CDR1 is KGHSH and CDR2 LQKENI. The CDR3 reads CASSTGKTDTQYF. In DNA, the CDR3 is TGTGCCAGCTCCACCGGGAAAACAGATACGCAGTATTTT.

V and J are TRBV5-1 and TRBJ2-1; possible D gene TRBD2, 5 bases. The CDR3 totals 15 residues. Germline CDR1 is SGHRS and CDR2 is YFSETQ. V was pared by 4 bases and J by 0 bases, with 11 bases between. The CDR3 DNA reads as TGCGCCAGCAGCCCCAGTGAGGGCTCCTACAATGAGCAGTTCTTC. It translates to CASSPSEGSYNEQFF.

A single count supports this clone. The rearrangement joins TRBV2 to TRBJ2-7; D might be TRBD1 (5 bases). CDR1 and CDR2 from the germline V gene are SNHLY and FYNNEI. The V end was cut by 1 base, the J end by 0 bases, with 10 bases between. The CDR3 is made up of 15 amino acids. CDR3 DNA: TGTGCCAGCAGTGAAGGAGACAGTTTCTCCTACGAGCAGTACTTC. Protein: CASSEGDSFSYEQYF.

CDR3 sequence (DNA): TGTGCCAGCAGCCCGCAGGGGGGAAATGAGCAGTTCTTC. This codes for CASSPQGGNEQFF. J is TRBJ2-1 and V is TRBV5-4, with D perhaps TRBD1 (7 bases). Trimming cost V 4 bases and J 7 bases, with 12 bases left between them. CDR1 is SGHNT and CDR2 is YYREEE in the germline V gene (reference sequence). The CDR3 length is 13 residues.

The V gene is TRBV20-1, the J gene TRBJ1-1; D ambiguous. Germline V lookup: CDR1 DFQATT, CDR2 SNEGSKA (reference sequence). The CDR3 spans 11 residues. V gave up 5 bases and J gave up 5 bases, with 9 bases separating them. CDR3 region: CSAGSGTEAFF. DNA for the CDR3: TGCAGTGCTGGATCTGGGACTGAAGCTTTCTTT.